This T cell receptor (beta chain) derives from a study of tumor-infiltrating lymphocytes in primary liver carcinoma. Study context: Stage T1-T3 N0M0 tumors spanned about 4.2 to 10 cm.

About this clonotype: Its antigen is not known. Mismatch with germline at one junction end may stem from a read error.

A constant-region primer served to make TCR beta cDNA from approximately 490 ng total RNA. Three-round nested multiplex PCR performed with slightly modified ARM-PCR produced the TCR beta libraries. The opening two PCR rounds, 10 cycles each, paired TRBV1-TRBV30 forward primers with a C-beta reverse primer. TCRdb called the multiplex PCR reads again in MiXCR, with one record for every CDR3 protein. The table lists 50,000 to 60,000 distinct CDR3 sequences, around 77% of them singletons. Overall study findings and caveats: Only about 7-24% of top clones were detected in each of the five tumor regions.

The length of the CDR3 is 13 residues. Looked up from germline, CDR1 is ENHRY and CDR2 is SYGVKD. Joint extraction of RNA and DNA used 20-30 mg of bulk tissue that was unsorted. Every tumor sample had over 85% viable tumor cells. The clonotype comes from a man aged 40-55 years with primary liver carcinoma and hepatitis B virus infection. The rearrangement joins TRBV10-3 to TRBJ1-2; D call uncertain. Input material: liver tumor tissue from sampling region 5. As for subset: tumor region T5, tumor centre. The CDR3 here is CTISETSHYGYTF. The DNA of the CDR3 is TGTACCATCAGTGAAACTTCCCACTATGGATACACCTTC.